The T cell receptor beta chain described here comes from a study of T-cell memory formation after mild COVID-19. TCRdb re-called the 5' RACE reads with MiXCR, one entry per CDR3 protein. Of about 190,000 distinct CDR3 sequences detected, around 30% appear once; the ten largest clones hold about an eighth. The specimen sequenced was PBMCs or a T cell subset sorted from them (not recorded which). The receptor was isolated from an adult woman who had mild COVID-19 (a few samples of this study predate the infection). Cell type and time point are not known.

CDR3 amino acids: CASSQEGRGREAFF. CDR3 nucleotides: TGTGCCAGCAGCCAAGAGGGTAGGGGACGGGAAGCTTTCTTT. The chain recombines TRBV4-2 with TRBJ1-1; tentative D call: TRBD1 (5 bases). The germline gives CDR1 LGHNA, CDR2 YNFKEQ. This CDR3 has 14 amino acids. V dropped 0 bases and J dropped 8 bases, with 13 bases sitting between them.